The clone carrying this T cell receptor (beta chain) was observed once. This sample was included in a study of blood T cell repertoires in COVID-19. The ends were cut back, 4 bases at V and 6 bases at J, with 12 bases in the middle. The CDR3 has 13 amino acids. Germline CDR1 SEHNR, CDR2 FQNEAQ (reference sequence). Produced via immunoSEQ multiplex PCR; TCRdb's table is partial and in-frame only. The sample carries some 200,000 clones, around four fifths recorded once. The chain carries TRBV7-9 and TRBJ1-1; weak D call: TRBD1 (5 bases). This receptor was obtained from a woman aged 40 to 50 with acute or convalescent COVID-19. Sequenced: peripheral blood. CDR3 DNA: TGTGCCAGCAGCTCCACTGGGGCAGCTGAAGCTTTCTTT. As protein: CASSSTGAAEAFF.